The 32 T cell receptor beta chains below come from one sample, sequenced in a study of blood T cell repertoires in COVID-19. Generated by immunoSEQ multiplex PCR, the TCRdb table keeps only in-frame clones and is missing some. The repertoire includes about 100,000 clones, roughly 92% of them detected once, and around 5% sits in the top ten. The sequenced sample was peripheral blood. The origin of the receptors is a man over 45 with active COVID-19.

The V call is TRBV19, the J call TRBJ2-6; perhaps TRBD1 as D (6 bases). This CDR3 contains 17 residues. Germline CDR1 LNHDA, CDR2 SQIVND (reference sequence). Trimming removed 5 bases from V and 3 bases from J, with 17 bases in between. The CDR3 sequence is CASSPRNRASGANVLTF. CDR3 in DNA: TGTGCCAGTAGTCCCCGAAACAGGGCGAGTGGGGCCAACGTCCTGACTTTC.

V and J are TRBV6-1 and TRBJ1-1; tentative D call: TRBD1 (6 bases). V was trimmed by 3 bases and J by 5 bases, leaving 25 bases between them. Per germline, CDR1 MNHNS and CDR2 SASEGT. This CDR3 has 18 residues. In DNA, the CDR3 is TGTGCCAGCAGTGAGGAGGGGGGGTTTTCCACCAGAAGAACTGAAGCTTTCTTT. This codes for CASSEEGGFSTRRTEAFF.

This clone occurred once. The rearrangement links TRBV20-1 to TRBJ2-7; 9 bases are shared with TRBD1. The CDR3 runs to 13 residues. Germline CDR1 reads DFQATT; CDR2 reads SNEGSKA (reference sequence). J gave up 3 bases and V 8 bases, and 8 bases lay outside the gene matches. The CDR3 sequence is CSISDRGYYEQYF. DNA of the CDR3: TGCAGTATTAGTGACAGGGGGTACTACGAGCAGTACTTC.

The V gene is TRBV5-1, the J gene TRBJ1-1; D is perhaps TRBD1 (5 bases). Between the trimmed V and J ends, which lost 4 bases and 4 bases, there was a span of 14 bases. CDR3 length equals 14 residues. CDR1 and CDR2 (germline): SGHRS, YFSETQ. CDR3 in amino acids: CASSRSGQTTEAFF. The DNA of the CDR3 is TGCGCCAGCAGCAGATCTGGACAAACCACTGAAGCTTTCTTT. Combining the CDR3 with reference TRBV5-1 and TRBJ1-1 gives the whole variable domain KAGVTQTPRYLIKTRGQQVTLSCSPISGHRSVSWYQQTPGQGLQFLFEYFSETQRNKGNFPGRFSGRQFSNSRSEMNVSTLELGDSALYLCASSRSGQTTEAFFGQGTRLTVV.

This clone was counted at least ten times. The chain combines TRBV2 with TRBJ2-5; 10 bases align to TRBD2. V shed 4 bases and J 1 base; nucleotides not matched to a gene: 0. The CDR3 spans 14 residues. CDR1 is SNHLY and CDR2 is FYNNEI in the germline V gene. CDR3 coding DNA: TGTGCCAGCAGTGGGACTAGCGGCCAAGAGACCCAGTACTTC. This sequence encodes CASSGTSGQETQYF.

This clone was seen just once. The genes are TRBV28 and TRBJ2-7; no definite D call. Between the trimmed V and J ends, which lost 2 bases and 7 bases, there was a span of 15 bases. The CDR3 is 14 residues long. Germline values: CDR1 MDHEN, CDR2 SYDVKM. The CDR3 DNA follows: TGTGCCAGCAGTTTACTGGATCTTCGGGTGGAGCAGTACTTC. It yields the protein CASSLLDLRVEQYF.

The chain joins TRBV7-9 to TRBJ2-2; 8 nucleotides agree with TRBD2. CDR3 length equals 15 residues. Germline lookup yields CDR1 SEHNR and CDR2 FQNEAQ (reference sequence). Trimming at V came to 5 bases and at J to 7 bases, leaving 9 bases not matched to a gene. DNA for the CDR3: TGTGCCAGCAGCCTAATAGCGGGGCGGATCGGGGAGCTGTTTTTT. The encoded protein is CASSLIAGRIGELFF.

This chain joins TRBV2 and TRBJ2-5; weak D call: TRBD1 (6 bases). CDR1 is SNHLY and CDR2 is FYNNEI in the germline V gene. This CDR3 spans 15 amino acids. The germline V and J ends were trimmed by 4 bases and 1 base, with 13 bases remaining between them. CDR3 DNA: TGTGCCAGCAGTGCTGGACAGCCGGGCCAAGAGACCCAGTACTTC. As protein: CASSAGQPGQETQYF.

The chain couples TRBV6-5 to TRBJ1-6; no definite D call. The CDR3 is 12 residues long. The ends were cut back, 6 bases at V and 7 bases at J, with 7 bases in the middle. Per germline, CDR1 MNHEY and CDR2 SVGAGI. The CDR3 loop is CASRAANSPLHF. CDR3 sequence (DNA): TGTGCCAGCAGAGCCGCGAATTCACCCCTCCACTTT.

Here the CDR3 DNA reads TGTGCCAGCAGTCTGGGACAGGGGGTAGTTACGCAGTATTTT. Residues: CASSLGQGVVTQYF. The V call is TRBV28, the J call TRBJ2-3; TRBD1 agrees at 11 bases. Trimming removed 5 bases from V and 8 bases from J; junction bases left unmatched: 6. The CDR3 contains 14 residues. Germline-derived CDR1 and CDR2 are MDHEN and SYDVKM.

The chain is built from TRBV5-1 and TRBJ2-1, with D uncertain. The germline CDR1 and CDR2 sequences are SGHRS and YFSETQ. The CDR3 runs to 16 residues. With 0 bases removed from V and 0 bases from J, the gap between germline ends came to 10 bases. The CDR3 reads CASSLEPKSSYNEQFF. The CDR3 DNA reads as TGCGCCAGCAGCTTGGAGCCTAAGAGCTCCTACAATGAGCAGTTCTTC.

The chain couples TRBV23-1 to TRBJ2-3; D might be TRBD1 (5 bases). TRBV23-1 is labeled an ORF, and its function is uncertain. The length of the CDR3 is 15 residues. Trimming shortened V by 9 bases and J by 0 bases, and 16 bases separated the two germline ends. This chain's CDR3 is CARASRETSTDTQYF. In DNA form, the CDR3 reads TGCGCCAGAGCGAGCAGGGAAACTAGCACAGATACGCAGTATTTT.

The chain is built from TRBV20-1 and TRBJ1-3; no reliable D call. This CDR3 comprises 13 residues. Germline V CDR1 and CDR2: DFQATT, SNEGSKA (reference sequence). Trimming shortened V by 3 bases and J by 3 bases, and 9 bases separated the two germline ends. CDR3 nucleotides: TGCAGTGCTAGTTTCGGGAGTGGAAACACCATATATTTT. Translation gives CSASFGSGNTIYF.

The chain is built from TRBV28 and TRBJ1-1, with TRBD1 matching over 7 bases. The germline CDR1 and CDR2 sequences are MDHEN and SYDVKM. CDR3 length: 15 residues. V lost 0 bases and J lost 2; bases outside the gene matches: 3. The CDR3 is CASSLWGTANTEAFF. The CDR3 nucleotides are TGTGCCAGCAGTTTATGGGGGACAGCAAACACTGAAGCTTTCTTT.

The chain recombines TRBV2 with TRBJ1-1; no firm D call. The CDR3 covers 13 residues. V was cut by 7 bases and J by 3 bases, with 12 bases left in between. Germline assignment: CDR1 SNHLY and CDR2 FYNNEI. This chain's CDR3 is CASTRGTDTEAFF. The CDR3 DNA is TGTGCCAGCACGCGGGGTACAGACACTGAAGCTTTCTTT.

The rearrangement uses TRBV28 and TRBJ1-2; a possible D gene is TRBD1 (5 bases). Trimming shortened V by 3 bases and J by 3 bases, and 14 bases separated the two germline ends. This CDR3 is 15 amino acids long. Per the germline V gene, CDR1 is MDHEN and CDR2 is SYDVKM. CDR3 nucleotides: TGTGCCAGCAGTTTGATACGACTAGGGGACTATGGCTACACCTTC. This translates into CASSLIRLGDYGYTF.

The CDR3 loop reads CASSPGGGGYVVYEQYF. CDR3 coding DNA: TGTGCCAGCAGTCCCGGGGGGGGCGGGTACGTAGTCTACGAGCAGTACTTC. V gene TRBV6-6 combines with J gene TRBJ2-7; 8 nucleotides agree with TRBD2. Looked up from germline, CDR1 is MNHNY and CDR2 is SVGAGI (reference sequence). Losses at the gene ends were 5 bases for V and 3 bases for J; bases not matched to a gene: 15. CDR3 length: 17 residues.

The chain is built from TRBV6-2 or TRBV6-3 and TRBJ2-3, with TRBD2 matching over 13 bases. Germline V gives CDR1 MNHEY, CDR2 SVGEGT. The trim removed 0 bases at V and 4 bases at J, leaving 7 bases unmatched. The CDR3 spans 18 residues. CDR3 residues: CASSYSTGLAGVADTQYF. The CDR3 region has the DNA TGTGCCAGCAGTTACTCGACCGGACTAGCGGGAGTAGCAGATACGCAGTATTTT.

The genes are TRBV30 and TRBJ2-5; 12 bases are a match to TRBD2. The CDR3 sequence is 15 residues long. V was pared by 6 bases and J by 5 bases, with 10 bases of the junction left unmatched. Germline CDR1 GTSNPN, CDR2 SVGIG (reference sequence). CDR3 amino acids: CACTSGRILFETQYF. For the CDR3, the DNA is TGTGCCTGTACTAGCGGGAGGATTCTATTTGAGACCCAGTACTTC.

The V gene is TRBV19, the J gene TRBJ1-5, with D maybe TRBD1 (6 bases). This CDR3 has 17 residues. Trimming left V 4 bases short and J 5 bases short, with 21 bases between. In germline, CDR1 is LNHDA, CDR2 SQIVND (reference sequence). CDR3 nucleotides: TGTGCCAGTAGTACCCCCGAGGAAGGGACACATTATCAGCCCCAGCATTTT. Its protein product is CASSTPEEGTHYQPQHF. Using reference TRBV19 and TRBJ1-5 for the parts outside the CDR3, the full variable domain is DGGITQSPKYLFRKEGQNVTLSCEQNLNHDAMYWYRQDPGQGLRLIYYSQIVNDFQKGDIAEGYSVSREKKESFPLTVTSAQKNPTAFYLCASSTPEEGTHYQPQHFGDGTRLSIL.

V and J are TRBV11-2 and TRBJ1-6, with 7 bases matching TRBD1. The CDR3 has 15 residues. Germline-derived CDR1 and CDR2 are SGHAT and FQNNGV. V lost 0 bases, J lost 9 bases, and 5 bases stayed unmatched. DNA for the CDR3: TGTGCCAGCAGCTTAGAAGCAGGGGGGAGTTCACCCCTCCACTTT. Translating it yields CASSLEAGGSSPLHF.

This clone was detected once. The chain uses TRBV6-5 and TRBJ1-5; D is possibly TRBD1 (6 bases). V was pared by 5 bases and J by 4 bases, with 9 bases between. The germline gives CDR1 MNHEY, CDR2 SVGAGI. The CDR3 contains 13 residues. The CDR3 DNA sequence: TGTGCCAGCAGTAACAGGGAAAATCAGCCCCAGCATTTT. Its translation: CASSNRENQPQHF.

The chain is built from TRBV7-8 and TRBJ2-3; 10 bases align to TRBD2. V lost 4 bases and J lost 0; bases outside the gene matches: 4. The CDR3 totals 16 residues. Germline loops: CDR1 SGHVS, CDR2 FQNEAQ. CDR3 residues: CASSSRLAGSTDTQYF. For the CDR3, the DNA is TGTGCCAGCAGCTCACGACTAGCGGGTAGCACAGATACGCAGTATTTT.

The rearrangement uses TRBV11-2 and TRBJ2-1; 10 nucleotides align to TRBD2. The germline CDR1 and CDR2 sequences are SGHAT and FQNNGV. The V gene end was trimmed by 2 bases and the J gene end by 6 bases; junction bases not matched to a gene: 7. The CDR3 covers 16 residues. CDR3 sequence (DNA): TGTGCCAGCAGCTTACTTTCTAGCGGGAGTAGCAATGAGCAGTTCTTC. Encoded protein: CASSLLSSGSSNEQFF. The full variable domain, its missing parts supplied by reference TRBV11-2 and TRBJ2-1, is EAGVAQSPRYKIIEKRQSVAFWCNPISGHATLYWYQQILGQGPKLLIQFQNNGVVDDSQLPKDRFSAERLKGVDSTLKIQPAKLEDSAVYLCASSLLSSGSSNEQFFGPGTRLTVL.

V is TRBV5-1 and J is TRBJ2-7, with 9 positions matching TRBD1. The trim removed 2 bases at V and 1 base at J, leaving 7 bases unmatched. The CDR3 has 16 residues. The germline CDR1 and CDR2 sequences are SGHRS and YFSETQ. Here the CDR3 DNA reads TGCGCCAGCAGCTTTGGCCGGGACAGGGTATCCTACGAGCAGTACTTC. Its translation is CASSFGRDRVSYEQYF. Filled out from reference TRBV5-1 and TRBJ2-7, the complete variable domain reads KAGVTQTPRYLIKTRGQQVTLSCSPISGHRSVSWYQQTPGQGLQFLFEYFSETQRNKGNFPGRFSGRQFSNSRSEMNVSTLELGDSALYLCASSFGRDRVSYEQYFGPGTRLTVT.

This clone has more than one count but fewer than ten. J is TRBJ2-1 and V is TRBV5-1; TRBD2 is a possible D gene (6 bases). V was cut by 1 base and J by 1 base, with 15 bases left in between. Germline V gives CDR1 SGHRS, CDR2 YFSETQ. There are 17 residues in the CDR3. The CDR3 loop is CASSLLGGRGSYNEQFF. CDR3 coding DNA: TGCGCCAGCAGCTTGTTAGGAGGTCGGGGGTCCTACAATGAGCAGTTCTTC.

The chain carries TRBV6-5 and TRBJ2-3, with a possible D match to TRBD2 (6 bases). The CDR3 has 15 amino acids. V was cut by 6 bases and J by 1 base, with 14 bases left in between. Germline V CDR1 and CDR2: MNHEY, SVGAGI. The CDR3 sequence: CASRGGQLRTDTQYF. The CDR3 nucleotides read TGTGCCAGCAGGGGAGGACAACTTCGCACAGATACGCAGTATTTT.

The chain recombines TRBV27 with TRBJ1-6; TRBD1 matches at 9 bases. CDR3 length equals 15 residues. The V gene end was trimmed by 8 bases and the J gene end by 9 bases; junction bases not matched to a gene: 11. Germline V gene data show CDR1 as MNHEY and CDR2 as SMNVEV (reference sequence). This CDR3 reads CASSRTGVFASPLHF. For the CDR3, the DNA is TGTGCCAGCTCGAGGACAGGGGTGTTTGCTTCACCCCTCCACTTT.

Of note for this clone: Germline and junction disagree at one end, which may indicate a read error. J is TRBJ2-5 and V is TRBV5-1; TRBD2 agrees at 16 bases. Per germline, CDR1 SGHRS and CDR2 YFSETQ. This CDR3 comprises 16 residues. DNA of the CDR3: TGCGCCAGCAGCTCTGGGACTAGCGGGAGGGGAGAGGCCCAGTACTTC. Translation gives CASSSGTSGRGEAQYF.

In DNA form, the CDR3 reads TGTGCCAGTAGTAATAGGGGATCGCAGAATTCACCCCTCCACTTT. Amino acid sequence: CASSNRGSQNSPLHF. The chain couples TRBV19 to TRBJ1-6, with D possibly being TRBD1 (5 bases). This CDR3 region has 15 residues. Germline values: CDR1 LNHDA, CDR2 SQIVND (reference sequence). V dropped 4 bases and J dropped 7 bases, with 14 bases sitting between them. Looking up the rest from reference TRBV19 and TRBJ1-6 gives the full variable domain: DGGITQSPKYLFRKEGQNVTLSCEQNLNHDAMYWYRQDPGQGLRLIYYSQIVNDFQKGDIAEGYSVSREKKESFPLTVTSAQKNPTAFYLCASSNRGSQNSPLHFGNGTRLTVT.

The chain links TRBV7-2 to TRBJ2-1, with TRBD2 matching 11 bases. There are 16 residues in the CDR3. J was trimmed by 4 bases and V by 0 bases; bases with no gene match: 2. CDR1 is SGHTA, CDR2 FQGNSA, per germline. The CDR3 loop is CASSLARLAGYNEQFF. DNA of the CDR3: TGTGCCAGCAGCTTAGCGCGACTAGCGGGGTACAATGAGCAGTTCTTC. Using reference TRBV7-2 and TRBJ2-1 for the parts outside the CDR3, the full variable domain is GAGVSQSPSNKVTEKGKDVELRCDPISGHTALYWYRQSLGQGLEFLIYFQGNSAPDKSGLPSDRFSAERTGGSVSTLTIQRTQQEDSAVYLCASSLARLAGYNEQFFGPGTRLTVL.

The chain carries TRBV6-1 and TRBJ2-7, with 9 bases matching TRBD1. Germline V gene data show CDR1 as MNHNS and CDR2 as SASEGT. J lost 3 bases, V lost 2 bases, and 5 bases had no gene match. This CDR3 has 15 amino acids. CDR3 sequence reads: CASSEPGQGVYEQYF. The CDR3 coding sequence is TGTGCCAGCAGTGAACCGGGACAGGGAGTCTACGAGCAGTACTTC.